A selection of T cell receptor beta chains follows, all from one sample in a study of beta chain features in type 1 diabetes. Sequencing was performed with immunoSEQ multiplex PCR; in TCRdb, only in-frame clones are kept and a portion is missing. The repertoire includes a few hundred thousand clones, about 10% of them detected once, and less than 0.65% sits in the top ten. Source material: central memory CD4+ T cells from blood. These TCRs come from a man aged 30 to 45 with type 1 diabetes. CDR3s include the opening cysteine and the closing phenylalanine or tryptophan. The D gene is left open where the match is weak. Size tells how often a clone was seen (once, few, many) or the class of an expanded clone, and some rows leave it out.

>TRBV25-1|TRBD1|.|TRBJ1-2|14
CASSESPGGYGYTF
TGTGCCAGCAGTGAAAGTCCAGGGGGCTATGGCTACACCTTC
>TRBV19|.|.|TRBJ1-1|13
CASAGETHTEAFF
TGTGCCAGCGCCGGGGAGACCCACACTGAAGCTTTCTTT
>TRBV28|.|few|TRBJ2-7|12
CASSFQGYEQYF
TGTGCCAGCAGTTTCCAGGGGTACGAGCAGTACTTC
>TRBV6-5|.|.|TRBJ2-5|15
CASTTGGTGVETQYF
TGTGCCAGCACCACCGGGGGAACGGGAGTGGAGACCCAGTACTTC
>TRBV10-2|.|few|TRBJ1-5|14
CASSVDPSWQPQHF
TGCGCCAGCAGTGTCGACCCATCGTGGCAGCCCCAGCATTTT
>TRBV23-1|TRBD2|.|TRBJ2-7|15
CASSHQRGGANEQYF
TGTGCCAGCAGCCATCAGCGGGGAGGGGCCAACGAGCAGTACTTC
>TRBV28|.|few|TRBJ2-7|13
CASRQPSSYEQYF
TGTGCCAGCCGACAGCCAAGCTCCTACGAGCAGTACTTC
>TRBV5-5|TRBD2|few|TRBJ2-3|15
CASSRPSGSTDTQYF
TGTGCCAGCAGCCGACCTAGCGGTAGCACAGATACGCAGTATTTT
>TRBV5-1|TRBD1|.|TRBJ2-1|14
CASSSGTVYNEQFF
TGCGCCAGCAGCTCCGGGACAGTTTACAATGAGCAGTTCTTC
>TRBV7-2|.|.|TRBJ1-1|14
CASSLNLVYTEAFF
TGTGCCAGCAGCTTAAATCTGGTGTACACTGAAGCTTTCTTT
>TRBV2|.|many|TRBJ1-1|13
CASMGRGLSEAFF
TGTGCCAGCATGGGCAGGGGCCTCTCTGAAGCTTTCTTT
>TRBV5-1|.|.|TRBJ2-6|15
CASGTQGSGANVLTF
TGCGCCAGCGGAACCCAGGGTTCTGGGGCCAACGTCCTGACTTTC
>TRBV7-3|TRBD2|few|TRBJ2-1|14
CASKPSGEHNEQFF
TGTGCCAGCAAGCCTAGCGGGGAACACAATGAGCAGTTCTTC
>TRBV10-3|.|few|TRBJ2-1|14
CAIRAGVGATEQFF
TGTGCCATCAGGGCCGGAGTAGGAGCCACCGAGCAGTTCTTC
>TRBV7-3|TRBD2|few|TRBJ2-1|15
CASSFLAGAINEQFF
TGTGCCAGCAGCTTCCTAGCGGGGGCGATTAATGAGCAGTTCTTC
>TRBV5-1|.|.|TRBJ2-3|14
CASSLGTRWDTQYF
TGCGCCAGCAGCTTGGGGACGCGGTGGGATACGCAGTATTTT
>TRBV11-1|TRBD2|many|TRBJ2-5|15
CASSLILAGDETQYF
TGTGCCAGCAGCTTAATCCTAGCGGGAGACGAGACCCAGTACTTC
>TRBV7-2|TRBD1|few|TRBJ2-1|16
CASSDLGTGNYNEQFF
TGTGCCAGCAGCGATCTTGGGACAGGGAACTACAATGAGCAGTTCTTC
>TRBV9|TRBD2|.|TRBJ2-2|16
CASSPQGGLELAELFF
TGTGCCAGCAGCCCCCAGGGAGGACTAGAGCTGGCGGAGCTGTTTTTT
>TRBV2|.|.|TRBJ1-4|15
CASSGHGTRNEKLFF
TGTGCCAGCAGCGGTCACGGGACAAGAAATGAAAAACTGTTTTTT
>TRBV5-4|TRBD1|few|TRBJ1-1|14
CASSFVQGGTEAFF
TGCGCCAGCAGCTTTGTACAGGGGGGCACTGAAGCTTTCTTT
>TRBV7-2|.|.|TRBJ2-1|14
CASSLSQAQNEQFF
TGTGCCAGCAGCTTAAGCCAGGCTCAGAATGAGCAGTTCTTC
>TRBV28|TRBD1|few|TRBJ2-7|15
CASSLWGQGANEQYF
TGTGCCAGCAGTTTATGGGGACAGGGGGCGAACGAGCAGTACTTC
>TRBV7-9|.|few|TRBJ1-1|13
CASSSTATGEAFF
TGTGCCAGCAGCTCGACAGCAACGGGGGAAGCTTTCTTT
>TRBV6-4|.|few|TRBJ1-5|15
CARTTGFHSNQPQHF
TGTGCCAGGACAACAGGGTTTCATAGCAATCAGCCCCAGCATTTT
>TRBV10-1|TRBD1|.|TRBJ2-2|15
CASREDPGQYGELFF
TGCGCCAGCAGGGAAGACCCGGGACAGTACGGAGAGCTGTTTTTT
>TRBV11-2|.|few|TRBJ2-7|14
CASSRLDGLDEQYF
TGTGCCAGCAGCCGACTGGATGGCCTGGACGAGCAGTACTTC
>TRBV7-6|TRBD2|.|TRBJ2-3|17
CASSASPSGSGTDTQYF
TGTGCCAGCAGCGCCTCTCCTAGCGGGAGTGGCACAGATACGCAGTATTTT
>TRBV28|.|many|TRBJ2-1|14
CASTSPRGDNEQFF
TGTGCCAGCACCTCCCCAAGGGGAGACAATGAGCAGTTCTTC
>TRBV19|.|few|TRBJ1-4|13
CASSIRDSEKLFF
TGTGCCAGTAGTATCCGGGACTCTGAAAAACTGTTTTTT
>TRBV27|.|.|TRBJ2-5|15
CASSLRGQWTETQYF
TGTGCCAGCAGTTTAAGAGGACAGTGGACGGAGACCCAGTACTTC
>TRBV5-6|TRBD1|few|TRBJ2-6|16
CASSGQGTPGANVLTF
TGTGCCAGCAGCGGACAGGGAACCCCTGGGGCCAACGTCCTGACTTTC
>TRBV7-9|.|.|TRBJ2-4|13
CASSPEAPNIQYF
TGTGCCAGCAGCCCCGAGGCCCCTAACATTCAGTACTTC
>TRBV27|TRBD1|.|TRBJ2-1|16
CASSLFGTGIYNEQFF
TGTGCCAGCAGTTTATTTGGGACAGGCATCTACAATGAGCAGTTCTTC
>TRBV28|.|few|TRBJ2-1|15
CASSFHGTSYNEQFF
TGTGCCAGCAGTTTCCATGGGACTTCCTACAATGAGCAGTTCTTC
>TRBV7-2|.|few|TRBJ2-3|16
CASSLGVPGGTDTQYF
TGTGCCAGCAGCTTAGGGGTTCCAGGGGGCACAGATACGCAGTATTTT
>TRBV6-1|.|.|TRBJ2-1|13
CASSEMRAWGQFF
TGTGCCAGCAGTGAGATGAGGGCCTGGGGTCAGTTCTTC
>TRBV7-9|.|few|TRBJ2-7|14
CASSGRGFSYEQYF
TGTGCCAGCAGCGGAAGAGGGTTCTCCTACGAGCAGTACTTC
>TRBV7-2|TRBD2|many|TRBJ2-7|14
CASSPGLASHEQYF
TGTGCCAGCAGCCCAGGACTAGCGTCCCACGAGCAGTACTTC
>TRBV4-2|TRBD1|once|TRBJ2-7|16
CASSQSSGTGVYEQYF
TGTGCCAGCAGCCAATCCTCGGGAACAGGGGTCTACGAGCAGTACTTC
>TRBV5-1|.|few|TRBJ2-7|14
CASSLAWGEGEQYF
TGCGCCAGCAGCTTGGCCTGGGGGGAAGGCGAGCAGTACTTC
>TRBV4-1|.|few|TRBJ1-5|15
CASSTRAGVNQPQHF
TGCGCCAGCTCAACACGGGCCGGCGTGAATCAGCCCCAGCATTTT
>TRBV7-2|.|.|TRBJ2-7|14
CASTLGGSRDEQYF
TGTGCCAGCACCCTAGGAGGGTCCAGGGACGAGCAGTACTTC
>TRBV11-2|.|few|TRBJ2-5|16
CASSPLLDPGGETQYF
TGTGCCAGCAGCCCGCTACTGGACCCAGGCGGGGAGACCCAGTACTTC
>TRBV11-3|.|.|TRBJ2-7|16
CASSVEPGGRGDEQYF
TGTGCCAGCAGCGTGGAACCCGGGGGACGAGGCGACGAGCAGTACTTC
>TRBV5-6|.|.|TRBJ1-1|11
CASSYLSEAFF
TGTGCCAGCAGCTACCTATCTGAAGCTTTCTTT
>TRBV5-4|.|.|TRBJ2-7|13
CASSPRPGYEQYF
TGTGCCAGCAGCCCACGGCCAGGTTACGAGCAGTACTTC
>TRBV7-8|.|few|TRBJ2-7|13
CASSLQPGTEQYF
TGTGCCAGCAGCCTGCAACCCGGGACTGAGCAGTACTTC
>TRBV7-2|.|few|TRBJ2-5|11
CATRPQETQYF
TGTGCCACCCGGCCCCAAGAGACCCAGTACTTC